The clone carrying this T cell receptor (beta chain) occurred a few times. With 3 bases removed from V and 5 bases from J, the gap between germline ends came to 14 bases. The CDR3 extends over 14 amino acids. Per germline, CDR1 LNHDA and CDR2 SQIVND (reference sequence). These data are taken from a study of blood T cell repertoires in COVID-19. The protocol was immunoSEQ multiplex PCR, while the TCRdb copy is restricted to in-frame clones and leaves out a portion. The data hold about 300,000 clones, with more than 70% observed a single time. The V and J genes are TRBV19 and TRBJ2-7, with D perhaps matching TRBD2 (5 bases). The receptor was isolated from a woman in her forties or fifties with acute or convalescent COVID-19. The sequencing input was peripheral blood. The DNA for the CDR3 is TGTGCCAGTAGTATTTATGCGGGCGCGAACGAGCAGTACTTC. Translation: CASSIYAGANEQYF.